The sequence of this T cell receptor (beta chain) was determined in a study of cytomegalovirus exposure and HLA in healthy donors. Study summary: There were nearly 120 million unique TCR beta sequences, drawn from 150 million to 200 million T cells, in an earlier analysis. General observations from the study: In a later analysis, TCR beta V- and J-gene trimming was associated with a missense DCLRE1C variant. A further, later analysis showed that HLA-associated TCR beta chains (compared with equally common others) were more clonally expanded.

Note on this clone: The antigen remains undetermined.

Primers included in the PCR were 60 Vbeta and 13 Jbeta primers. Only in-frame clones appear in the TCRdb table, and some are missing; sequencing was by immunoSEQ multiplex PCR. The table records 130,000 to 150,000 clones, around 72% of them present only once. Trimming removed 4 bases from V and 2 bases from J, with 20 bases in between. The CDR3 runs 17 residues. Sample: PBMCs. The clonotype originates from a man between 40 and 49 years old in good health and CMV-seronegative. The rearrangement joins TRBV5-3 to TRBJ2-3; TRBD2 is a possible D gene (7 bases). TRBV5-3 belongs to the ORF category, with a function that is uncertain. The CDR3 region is CARSRSLRRGHTDTQYF. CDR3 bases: TGTGCCAGAAGCCGCAGCCTTAGGCGGGGGCACACAGATACGCAGTATTTT.